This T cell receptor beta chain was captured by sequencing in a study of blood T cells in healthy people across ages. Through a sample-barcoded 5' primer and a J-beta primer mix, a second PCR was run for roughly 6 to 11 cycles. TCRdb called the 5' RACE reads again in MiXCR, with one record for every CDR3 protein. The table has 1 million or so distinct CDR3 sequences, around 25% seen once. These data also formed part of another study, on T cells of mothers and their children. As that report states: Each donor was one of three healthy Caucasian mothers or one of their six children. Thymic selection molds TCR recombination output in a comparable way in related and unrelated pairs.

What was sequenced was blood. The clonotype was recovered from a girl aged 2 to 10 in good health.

The CDR3 is CASSFQGQETINYGYTF. For the CDR3, the DNA is TGTGCCAGCAGTTTCCAGGGACAGGAGACAATTAACTATGGCTACACCTTC. The chain recombines TRBV12-3 or TRBV12-4 with TRBJ1-2, with TRBD1 matching over 8 bases. J was trimmed by 1 base and V by 3 bases; bases with no gene match: 10. The CDR3 length is 17 residues.